A selection of T cell receptor beta chains follows, all from one sample in a study of blood T cell repertoires in COVID-19. Here immunoSEQ multiplex PCR was the method, and the copy in TCRdb shows in-frame clones only, minus some. The repertoire holds more than 30,000 clones, with about 87% as singletons. Sequenced: peripheral blood. Receptors originate from a middle-aged man with active or convalescent COVID-19. Both conserved end residues are part of each CDR3. The D gene is left open where the match is weak. Clone size, where shown, is once, few, many, or a class for clones that have expanded.

>TRBJ1-2|-|TRBD1|TRBV7-9
CASSLGDRNNYGYTF
TGTGCCAGCAGCTTGGGGGACAGGAACAACTATGGCTACACCTTC
>TRBJ2-3|once|TRBD2|TRBV10-3
CAIRGLAGVGDTQYF
TGTGCCATCAGAGGACTAGCGGGAGTAGGAGATACGCAGTATTTT
>TRBJ1-1|-|TRBD1|TRBV4-2
CASSQDRIDRGTEAFF
TGTGCCAGCAGCCAAGATCGGATTGACAGGGGCACTGAAGCTTTCTTT
>TRBJ2-1|-|TRBD2|TRBV30
CAWSARGLAGAAEQFF
TGTGCCTGGAGTGCACGAGGACTAGCGGGAGCCGCTGAGCAGTTCTTC
>TRBJ1-1|once|TRBD1|TRBV6-5
CASMGQGAVTEAFF
TGTGCCAGCATGGGACAGGGGGCTGTCACTGAAGCTTTCTTT
>TRBJ1-2|-|TRBD1|TRBV28
CASRSYQGVAVGYTF
TGTGCCAGCAGATCTTACCAGGGGGTGGCGGTGGGCTACACCTTC
>TRBJ1-1|-|-|TRBV18
CASSPLAGTEAFF
TGTGCCAGCTCACCACTTGCGGGTACTGAAGCTTTCTTT
>TRBJ2-7|-|TRBD1|TRBV10-3
CAISESDRVGTEQYF
TGTGCCATCAGTGAGTCTGACAGGGTGGGCACCGAGCAGTACTTC
>TRBJ1-1|-|-|TRBV28
CASTIGQGSSEAFF
TGTGCCAGCACCATCGGGCAGGGGTCGTCCGAAGCTTTCTTT
>TRBJ2-4|-|-|TRBV7-2
CASSQPHGDIQYF
TGTGCCAGCAGCCAACCCCACGGGGACATTCAGTACTTC
>TRBJ1-3|-|-|TRBV7-8
CASSLVLGSRNTIYF
TGTGCCAGCAGCTTAGTCCTGGGCAGCAGAAACACCATATATTTT
>TRBJ2-7|-|TRBD2|TRBV6-6
CASSRGGGTSSYEQYF
TGTGCCAGCAGTCGGGGGGGAGGGACGAGCTCCTACGAGCAGTACTTC
>TRBJ2-1|-|-|TRBV5-1
CASSLRLGGYNEQFF
TGCGCCAGCAGCTTGCGGTTGGGGGGATACAATGAGCAGTTCTTC
>TRBJ2-1|-|TRBD2|TRBV3-1/TRBV3-2
CASNPSRSGRRDEQFF
TGTGCCAGCAACCCATCTCGGAGCGGGAGGCGGGATGAGCAGTTCTTC
>TRBJ1-1|-|-|TRBV6-5
CASSYSRGNTEAFF
TGTGCCAGCAGCTACTCAAGAGGCAACACTGAAGCTTTCTTT
>TRBJ2-7|-|TRBD1|TRBV19
CASSNRGTYEQYF
TGTGCCAGTAGTAACAGGGGAACCTACGAGCAGTACTTC
>TRBJ2-3|-|TRBD2|TRBV9
CASSREGGVTDTQYF
TGTGCCAGCAGCCGGGAGGGCGGAGTCACAGATACGCAGTATTTT
>TRBJ2-2|-|-|TRBV18
CASSPTQATGELFF
TGTGCCAGCTCACCTACACAGGCCACCGGGGAGCTGTTTTTT
>TRBJ2-7|-|TRBD2|TRBV7-9
CASSLASGSDEQYF
TGTGCCAGCAGCTTAGCTAGCGGGAGTGACGAGCAGTACTTC
>TRBJ2-1|-|-|TRBV6-5
CASRPIHQGIEQFF
TGTGCCAGCAGACCGATTCACCAGGGGATTGAGCAGTTCTTC
>TRBJ2-1|few|TRBD2|TRBV4-2
CASSPLLAGAYDEQFF
TGTGCCAGCAGCCCCCTTCTAGCGGGGGCTTACGATGAGCAGTTCTTC
>TRBJ1-4|once|-|TRBV6-2/TRBV6-3
CASSIPGTGATNEKLFF
TGTGCCAGCAGTATCCCTGGGACGGGGGCAACTAATGAAAAACTGTTTTTT
>TRBJ1-6|-|-|TRBV18
CASSPGQVYNSPLHF
TGTGCCAGCTCACCGGGTCAGGTCTATAATTCACCCCTCCACTTT
>TRBJ2-1|-|TRBD1|TRBV2
CASRKLQGSNEQFF
TGTGCCAGCAGAAAATTACAGGGGTCCAATGAGCAGTTCTTC
>TRBJ1-2|-|-|TRBV6-5
CASSYAGGYGYTF
TGTGCCAGCAGTTACGCCGGGGGCTATGGCTACACCTTC
>TRBJ2-6|-|-|TRBV14
CASSQLQGSGANVLTF
TGTGCCAGCAGCCAATTACAGGGCTCTGGGGCCAACGTCCTGACTTTC
>TRBJ2-1|-|TRBD2|TRBV29-1
CSVLRLAGNEQFF
TGCAGCGTTTTGAGACTAGCGGGCAATGAGCAGTTCTTC
>TRBJ2-5|once|-|TRBV14
CASSHPGRVETQYF
TGTGCCAGCAGCCACCCGGGCAGGGTGGAGACCCAGTACTTC
>TRBJ1-6|-|-|TRBV10-1
CASGRDYNSPLHF
TGCGCCAGTGGACGGGACTATAATTCACCCCTCCACTTT
>TRBJ2-1|few|-|TRBV12-3/TRBV12-4
CASSADYNNEQFF
TGTGCCAGCAGCGCTGACTATAACAATGAGCAGTTCTTC
>TRBJ1-1|-|-|TRBV7-9
CASSVYSNTEAFF
TGTGCCAGCAGCGTCTACAGTAACACTGAAGCTTTCTTT
>TRBJ1-1|-|-|TRBV7-8
CASSSRGTKREAFF
TGTGCCAGCAGCTCACGCGGGACGAAAAGGGAAGCTTTCTTT
>TRBJ2-1|-|-|TRBV5-1
CASSPWTDYNEQFF
TGCGCCAGCAGCCCGTGGACTGACTACAATGAGCAGTTCTTC
>TRBJ2-5|-|TRBD1|TRBV2
CASNTGGGLQETQYF
TGTGCCAGCAATACAGGGGGCGGCTTACAAGAGACCCAGTACTTC
>TRBJ2-5|-|-|TRBV7-8
CASSLAQGQRETQYF
TGTGCCAGCAGCTTAGCGCAGGGGCAGAGGGAGACCCAGTACTTC
>TRBJ2-7|once|-|TRBV6-5
CASSYGASYEQYF
TGTGCCAGCAGTTACGGGGCCTCCTACGAGCAGTACTTC
>TRBJ2-4|-|-|TRBV27
CASSSSDRTGKNIQYF
TGTGCCAGCAGTTCCTCGGATCGTACGGGCAAAAACATTCAGTACTTC
>TRBJ1-1|-|-|TRBV3-1/TRBV3-2
CASSAEDYTEAFF
TGTGCCAGCAGCGCCGAGGATTACACTGAAGCTTTCTTT
>TRBJ1-1|-|TRBD1|TRBV6-6
CASSQAAGGTEAFF
TGTGCCAGCAGCCAGGCGGCAGGGGGCACTGAAGCTTTCTTT
>TRBJ1-6|few|-|TRBV5-1
CASSSDSHRNSPLHF
TGCGCCAGCAGCTCGGACTCTCATCGCAATTCACCCCTCCACTTT
>TRBJ1-3|-|TRBD1|TRBV6-1
CASSETTLFGQGENTIYF
TGTGCCAGCAGTGAGACCACCCTTTTCGGACAGGGCGAAAACACCATATATTTT
>TRBJ1-1|-|TRBD1|TRBV24-1
CATSGTGKTEAFF
TGTGCCACCAGTGGGACAGGGAAGACTGAAGCTTTCTTT
>TRBJ1-4|-|TRBD1|TRBV5-1
CASGAGQSLGNEKLFF
TGCGCCAGCGGCGCGGGACAGTCATTGGGTAATGAAAAACTGTTTTTT
>TRBJ1-4|-|-|TRBV27
CASSPYAREKLFF
TGTGCCAGCAGTCCGTACGCTAGGGAAAAACTGTTTTTT
>TRBJ1-2|-|-|TRBV6-5
CASTRIDTNYGYTF
TGTGCCAGCACACGAATCGACACTAACTATGGCTACACCTTC